A single sample is the source of the 22 T cell receptor beta chains below, sequenced in a study of CD8+ T cells in alopecia areata. As for treatment: oral pan-JAK inhibitor, 5-10 mg twice daily. Reverse transcribed after extraction, RNA yielded cDNA as the sequencing template. Data came from immunoSEQ multiplex PCR; TCRdb stores just in-frame clones and leaves some out. In the table there are 120,000 or so clones, over 60% of which are singletons. Sequenced here: CD4+ T cells sorted from blood, sampled at week 4, from a patient treated with tofacitinib. These receptors originate from a human donor with alopecia areata.

The chain has TRBV29-1 and TRBJ2-1, with TRBD2 as a possible D gene (5 bases). V lost 4 bases and J 4 bases, leaving 11 bases between the germline ends. The CDR3 runs to 13 residues. The germline CDR1 and CDR2 sequences are SQVTM and ANQGSEA. CDR3 residues: CSVGARTYNEQFF. The CDR3 coding sequence is TGCAGCGTTGGCGCCAGGACTTACAATGAGCAGTTCTTC.

The sample holds a few counts of this clone. The V and J genes are TRBV29-1 and TRBJ1-1; 8 bases fit TRBD1. Germline CDR1 and CDR2: SQVTM and ANQGSEA. The trim removed 6 bases at V and 7 bases at J, leaving 19 bases unmatched. CDR3 length: 16 amino acids. The CDR3 DNA sequence: TGCAGCGTCCGAGTAACCCGGGACAGGCCGGGGGATGAAGCTTTCTTT. Its protein product is CSVRVTRDRPGDEAFF.

This clone was detected only once. The chain couples TRBV29-1 to TRBJ2-3; 10 bases map to TRBD1. Trimming took 4 bases from V and 4 from J; bases not matched to a gene: 5. CDR1 and CDR2 from the germline V gene are SQVTM and ANQGSEA. This CDR3 has 14 amino acids. CDR3 sequence reads: CSVAGTGAADTQYF. CDR3 DNA: TGCAGCGTTGCCGGGACAGGGGCGGCAGATACGCAGTATTTT.

There are a few counts of this clone. This sample also contains other DNA sequences that code for the same CDR3. The genes are TRBV7-2 and TRBJ2-7, with D perhaps TRBD1 or TRBD2 (7 bases each). The CDR3 runs 16 residues. Trimming removed 3 bases at V and 2 bases at J, with 17 bases between. CDR1 and CDR2 (germline): SGHTA, FQGNSA. CDR3 in DNA: TGTGCCAGCAGCTTGGAGGGGGCTAGCGGTACCTACGAGCAGTACTTC. As protein: CASSLEGASGTYEQYF. The entire variable domain, with the rest obtained from reference TRBV7-2 and TRBJ2-7, is as follows: GAGVSQSPSNKVTEKGKDVELRCDPISGHTALYWYRQSLGQGLEFLIYFQGNSAPDKSGLPSDRFSAERTGGSVSTLTIQRTQQEDSAVYLCASSLEGASGTYEQYFGPGTRLTVT.

This clone was detected only a few times. The chain recombines TRBV29-1 with TRBJ2-5; either TRBD1 or TRBD2 may fit D (6 bases each). CDR1 SQVTM and CDR2 ANQGSEA come from the germline V gene. This CDR3 region has 13 residues. Deletions cut 3 bases from V and 2 bases from J, with 10 bases between. CDR3 sequence reads: CSVDRGRQETQYF. The CDR3 region has the DNA TGCAGCGTTGATCGGGGGCGACAAGAGACCCAGTACTTC.

The rearrangement links TRBV7-9 to TRBJ2-7, with 10 bases that match TRBD1. Losses at the gene ends were 1 base for V and 6 bases for J; bases not matched to a gene: 3. This CDR3 region has 14 residues. CDR1 and CDR2 from the germline V gene are SEHNR and FQNEAQ (reference sequence). CDR3 residues: CASSLGQGASEQYF. Here the CDR3 DNA reads TGTGCCAGCAGCTTAGGACAGGGGGCCTCCGAGCAGTACTTC.

The chain couples TRBV20-1 to TRBJ1-4, with unresolved D. CDR1 DFQATT and CDR2 SNEGSKA come from the germline V gene (reference sequence). CDR3 length: 10 amino acids. Trimming took off 7 bases at V and 6 bases at J, with 6 bases between the two ends. CDR3 sequence: CSVNDEKLFF. The DNA of the CDR3 is TGCAGTGTTAACGATGAAAAACTGTTTTTT.

The CDR3, as DNA: TGCGCCAGCAGGGGACAGGGTATCTCTGGAAACACCATATATTTT. This gives the protein CASRGQGISGNTIYF. The chain couples TRBV5-1 to TRBJ1-3; 9 bases agree with TRBD1. The CDR3 contains 15 residues. Trimming removed 5 bases from V and 0 bases from J; junction bases left unmatched: 3. Germline V gene lookup returns CDR1 SGHRS and CDR2 YFSETQ.

This clone was detected only a few times. The J gene is TRBJ1-1, the V gene TRBV29-1; D gene unclear. This CDR3 region has 12 residues. The germline CDR1 and CDR2 sequences are SQVTM and ANQGSEA. CDR3 residues: CSFFRRNTEAFF. CDR3 bases: TGCAGTTTCTTTCGAAGGAACACTGAAGCTTTCTTT. The full variable domain, with the rest looked up from reference TRBV29-1 and TRBJ1-1, is SAVISQKPSRDICQRGTSLTIQCQVDSQVTMMFWYRQQPGQSLTLIATANQGSEATYESGFVIDKFPISRPNLTFSTLTVSNMSPEDSSIYLCSFFRRNTEAFFGQGTRLTVV.

The rearrangement uses TRBV19 and TRBJ1-1; TRBD1 matches 12 bases. The CDR3 extends over 16 amino acids. V lost 6 bases and J lost 2; bases outside the gene matches: 7. Germline V lookup: CDR1 LNHDA, CDR2 SQIVND (reference sequence). The CDR3 DNA reads TGTGCCAGTAGGACCGGGACAGGGGGCCGAAACACTGAAGCTTTCTTT. Translated, it gives CASRTGTGGRNTEAFF.

The table lists this clone with a count of one. The chain has TRBV5-1 and TRBJ2-6; 7 bases agree with TRBD1. The CDR3 runs to 17 residues. Trimming removed 5 bases from V and 0 bases from J; junction bases left unmatched: 8. Germline V gene lookup returns CDR1 SGHRS and CDR2 YFSETQ. The CDR3 spells CASSQQGMSSGANVLTF. The CDR3 DNA reads TGCGCCAGCAGTCAACAGGGGATGAGCTCTGGGGCCAACGTCCTGACTTTC.

The rearrangement joins TRBV5-1 to TRBJ2-2; D gene uncertain. Trimming removed 4 bases at V and 3 bases at J, with 13 bases between. CDR1 is SGHRS, CDR2 YFSETQ, per germline. The CDR3 runs to 15 residues. The CDR3 spells CASSLTGSYTGELFF. The CDR3 DNA reads as TGCGCCAGCAGCCTTACCGGGTCTTACACCGGGGAGCTGTTTTTT.

This clone has a handful of counts. The rearrangement links TRBV30 to TRBJ2-5; unclear D gene. There are 13 residues in the CDR3. The germline V and J ends were trimmed by 5 bases and 5 bases, with 15 bases remaining between them. Per germline, CDR1 GTSNPN and CDR2 SVGIG (reference sequence). CDR3 nucleotides: TGTGCCTGGGACCTGACGAAAGGGGAGACCCAGTACTTC. It yields the protein CAWDLTKGETQYF.

The rearrangement uses TRBV5-1 and TRBJ2-7, with TRBD1 identical over 7 bases. The V gene end was trimmed by 2 bases and the J gene end by 2 bases; junction bases not matched to a gene: 13. CDR3 size: 17 residues. The germline CDR1 and CDR2 sequences are SGHRS and YFSETQ. The CDR3 sequence: CASSLVRVVDRTYEQYF. The CDR3 DNA reads as TGCGCCAGCAGCTTAGTCCGAGTAGTGGACAGGACCTACGAGCAGTACTTC.

The chain has TRBV29-1 and TRBJ2-3; D is perhaps TRBD1 or TRBD2 (5 bases each). Trimming removed 3 bases at V and 6 bases at J, with 16 bases between. Germline V CDR1 and CDR2: SQVTM, ANQGSEA. There are 14 residues in the CDR3. CDR3 in DNA: TGCAGCGTTGAGCAAGGGTCGAGGGGTGATACGCAGTATTTT. It translates to CSVEQGSRGDTQYF.

V usage is TRBV2 and J usage is TRBJ2-1; 9 positions agree with TRBD2. V lost 4 bases, J lost 8 bases, and 3 bases stayed unmatched. The CDR3 contains 13 residues. Germline assignment: CDR1 SNHLY and CDR2 FYNNEI. The CDR3 sequence is CASSGGGVDEQFF. The CDR3 coding sequence is TGTGCCAGCAGTGGCGGGGGGGTGGATGAGCAGTTCTTC.

The genes are TRBV15 and TRBJ1-2; TRBD1 is a possible D gene (5 bases). CDR1 LNHNV and CDR2 YYDKDF come from the germline V gene (reference sequence). This CDR3 has 15 amino acids. Trimming shortened V by 2 bases and J by 3 bases, and 13 bases separated the two germline ends. The CDR3: CATSRLGTSDYGYTF. The DNA of the CDR3 is TGTGCCACCAGCAGATTGGGGACCTCTGACTATGGCTACACCTTC.

The sample holds a few counts of this clone. J is TRBJ1-1 and V is TRBV27; 9 nucleotides align to TRBD1. Unmatched junction bases numbered 10, after V lost 6 bases and J lost 8 bases. There are 14 residues in the CDR3. Germline V gives CDR1 MNHEY, CDR2 SMNVEV (reference sequence). The CDR3 region is CASSRNKQGAEAFF. CDR3 nucleotide sequence: TGTGCCAGCAGCCGCAACAAACAGGGGGCCGAAGCTTTCTTT.

Turning to this clone: The junction differs from germline at one of its ends, possibly a read error. The chain has TRBV20-1 and TRBJ1-2; D not resolved. CDR3 length: 9 amino acids. The germline V gene encodes CDR1 DFQATT and CDR2 SNEGSKA (reference sequence). The CDR3 here is CSANDGYTF. CDR3 coding DNA: TGCAGTGCTAACGATGGCTACACCTTC.

This rearrangement joins TRBV4-1 to TRBJ1-5; D uncertain. Germline lookup yields CDR1 MGHRA and CDR2 YSYEKL. The CDR3 has 16 amino acids. The V end was cut by 5 bases, the J end by 1 base, with 15 bases between. DNA for the CDR3: TGCGCCAGCAGCTCTCTTACGGACGCGAGCAATCAGCCCCAGCATTTT. It translates to CASSSLTDASNQPQHF.

The CDR3 DNA is TGTGCCAGCAGTTCCCTCCGTGGGACAGAGACCCAGTACTTC. It codes for CASSSLRGTETQYF. The chain couples TRBV6-5 to TRBJ2-5, with D tentatively TRBD1 or TRBD2 (5 bases each). Trimming left V 4 bases short and J 4 bases short, with 13 bases between. Germline V lookup: CDR1 MNHEY, CDR2 SVGAGI. This CDR3 region has 14 residues.

This chain uses TRBV7-3 with TRBJ2-3, with 7 bases lining up with TRBD2. Germline V gene lookup returns CDR1 SGHTA and CDR2 FQGTGA. V shed 5 bases, J shed 3 bases, and the junction held 8 bases outside the gene matches. The CDR3 runs 15 residues. The CDR3 reads CASSPAGLVTDTQYF. CDR3 DNA sequence: TGTGCCAGCAGCCCAGCGGGGCTCGTGACAGATACGCAGTATTTT.